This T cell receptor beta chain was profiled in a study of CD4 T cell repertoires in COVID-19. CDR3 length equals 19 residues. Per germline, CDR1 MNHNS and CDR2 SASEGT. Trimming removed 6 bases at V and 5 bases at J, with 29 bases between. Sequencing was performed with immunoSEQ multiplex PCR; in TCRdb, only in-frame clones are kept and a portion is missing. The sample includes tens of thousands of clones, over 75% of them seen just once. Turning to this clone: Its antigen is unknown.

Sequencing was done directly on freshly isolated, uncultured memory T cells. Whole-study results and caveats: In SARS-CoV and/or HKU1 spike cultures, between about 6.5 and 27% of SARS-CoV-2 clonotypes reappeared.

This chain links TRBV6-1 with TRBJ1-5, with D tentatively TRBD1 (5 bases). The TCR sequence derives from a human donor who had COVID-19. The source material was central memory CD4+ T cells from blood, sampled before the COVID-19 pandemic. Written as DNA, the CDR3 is TGTGCCAGCAGAGAAAAACAGGAACGCGTGTGGGCAATGCATCAGCCCCAGCATTTT. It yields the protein CASREKQERVWAMHQPQHF.